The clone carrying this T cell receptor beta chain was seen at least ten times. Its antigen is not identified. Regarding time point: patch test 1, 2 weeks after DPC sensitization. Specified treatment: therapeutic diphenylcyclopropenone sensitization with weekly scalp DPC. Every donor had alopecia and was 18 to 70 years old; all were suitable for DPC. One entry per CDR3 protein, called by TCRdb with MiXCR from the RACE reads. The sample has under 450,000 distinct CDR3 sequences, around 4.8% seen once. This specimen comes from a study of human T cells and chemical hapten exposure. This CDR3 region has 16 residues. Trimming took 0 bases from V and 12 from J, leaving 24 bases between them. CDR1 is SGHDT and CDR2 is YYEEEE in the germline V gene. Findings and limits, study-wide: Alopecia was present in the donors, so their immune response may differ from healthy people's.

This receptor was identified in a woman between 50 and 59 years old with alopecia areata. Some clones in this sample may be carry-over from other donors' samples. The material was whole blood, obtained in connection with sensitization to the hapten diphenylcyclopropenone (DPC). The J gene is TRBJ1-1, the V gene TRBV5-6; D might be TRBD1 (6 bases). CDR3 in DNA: TGTGCCAGCAGCTTGGCGCTCAGGGGTGGGAGGCTTTTCTCTTTCTTT. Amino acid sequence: CASSLALRGGRLFSFF.